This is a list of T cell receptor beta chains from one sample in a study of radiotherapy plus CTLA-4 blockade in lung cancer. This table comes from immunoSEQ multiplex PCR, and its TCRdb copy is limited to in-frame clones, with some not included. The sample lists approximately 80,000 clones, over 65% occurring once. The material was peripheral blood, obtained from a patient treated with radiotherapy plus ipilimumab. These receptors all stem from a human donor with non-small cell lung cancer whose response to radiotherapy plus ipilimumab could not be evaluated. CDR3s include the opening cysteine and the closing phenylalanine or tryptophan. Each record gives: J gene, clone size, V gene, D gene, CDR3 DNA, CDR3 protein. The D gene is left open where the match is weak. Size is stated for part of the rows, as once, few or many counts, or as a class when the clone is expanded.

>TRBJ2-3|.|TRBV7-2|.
TGTGCCAGCAGCTTACTCGCGGTGGATACGCAGTATTTT
CASSLLAVDTQYF
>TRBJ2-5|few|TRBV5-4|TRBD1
TGTGCCAGCAGCCCCGGACAGGGCCTTGGGGGGACCCAGTACTTC
CASSPGQGLGGTQYF
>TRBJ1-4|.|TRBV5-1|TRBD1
TGCGCCAGCAGCTGGGGGGACAGCCTTAATGAAAAACTGTTTTTT
CASSWGDSLNEKLFF
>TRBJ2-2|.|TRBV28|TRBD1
TGTGCCAGCAGTCCCATGGGACAGGGAGGACCCGGGGAGCTGTTTTTT
CASSPMGQGGPGELFF
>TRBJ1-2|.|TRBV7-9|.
TGTGCCAGCAGCCCATTCGGTGGTGGCTACACCTTC
CASSPFGGGYTF
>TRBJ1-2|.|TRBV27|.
TGTGCCAGCAGTTTACTCCAGGGTACCGATGGCTACACCTTC
CASSLLQGTDGYTF
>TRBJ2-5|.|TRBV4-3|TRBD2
TGCGCCAGCAGCCAGACTAGCGGGGGCACCCGGTACTTC
CASSQTSGGTRYF
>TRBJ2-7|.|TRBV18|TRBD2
TGTGCCAGCTCACCCGGGGGGAGTTCCTACGAGCAGTACTTC
CASSPGGSSYEQYF
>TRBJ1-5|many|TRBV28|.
TGTGCCAGCAGTCCGCGGGGGTGGCAGGGAAATCAGCCCCAGCATTTT
CASSPRGWQGNQPQHF
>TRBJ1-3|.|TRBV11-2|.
TGTGCCAGCAGCTTAGGGAGCCGGTCCTCTGGAAACACCATATATTTT
CASSLGSRSSGNTIYF
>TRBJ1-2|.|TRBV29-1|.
TGCAGCGTTGGCCGGACAGATAACTATGGCTACACCTTC
CSVGRTDNYGYTF
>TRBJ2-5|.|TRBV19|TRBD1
TGTGCCAGTAGTATAGGGACAGGGGAAGAGACCCAGTACTTC
CASSIGTGEETQYF
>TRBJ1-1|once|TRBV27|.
TGTGCCAGCGGATCCCCCGACAGGTTGAACACTGAAGCTTTCTTT
CASGSPDRLNTEAFF
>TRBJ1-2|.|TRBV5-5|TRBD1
TGTGCCAGCAGCACGACAGGGGGCGCGGTGGGCTACACCTTC
CASSTTGGAVGYTF
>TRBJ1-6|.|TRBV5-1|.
TGCGCCAGCAGTCTTGGTGATGCGGTCAATTCACCCCTCCACTTT
CASSLGDAVNSPLHF
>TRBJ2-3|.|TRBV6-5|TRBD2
TGTGCCAGCAGTTACTCGTTCGGGGGGGGCACAGATACGCAGTATTTT
CASSYSFGGGTDTQYF
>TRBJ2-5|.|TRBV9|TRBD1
TGTGCCAGCAGCGTAGAGGGACAGGGGCGAGAGACCCAGTACTTC
CASSVEGQGRETQYF
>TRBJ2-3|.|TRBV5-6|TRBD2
TGTGCCAGCAGCTTAGCGGGGGGAACAGATACGCAGTATTTT
CASSLAGGTDTQYF
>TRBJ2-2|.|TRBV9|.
TGTGCCAGCAGCGTAGTCCGCGACGGGGAGCTGTTTTTT
CASSVVRDGELFF
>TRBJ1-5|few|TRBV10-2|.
TGCGCCAGCACTTTCGGGGGTAGTCAGCCCCAGCATTTT
CASTFGGSQPQHF
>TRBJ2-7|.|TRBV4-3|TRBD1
TGCGCCAGCAGCCAAACAGGGGTCGAGCAGTACTTC
CASSQTGVEQYF
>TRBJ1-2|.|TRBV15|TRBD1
TGTGCCACCAGCACTGGGGGGACAGGGGGAATTGGCTACACCTTC
CATSTGGTGGIGYTF
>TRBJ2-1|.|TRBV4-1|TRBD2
TGCGCCAGCAGCCCCCCCGGTGGGACTAGCGGGAGGGCCGGTGATGAGCAGTTCTTC
CASSPPGGTSGRAGDEQFF
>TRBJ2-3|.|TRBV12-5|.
TGTGCTAGTGGTTCAAATCCAGATACGCAGTATTTT
CASGSNPDTQYF
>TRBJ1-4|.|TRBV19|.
TGTGCCAGTAGTAGATTACAGACACCGAATGAAAAACTGTTTTTT
CASSRLQTPNEKLFF
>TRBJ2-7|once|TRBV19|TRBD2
TGTGCCAGTATGGTAACCGGGGGGGCTGGCGAGCAGTACTTC
CASMVTGGAGEQYF
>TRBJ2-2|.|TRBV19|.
TGTGCCAGTAGTATAGACGCCGGGACCGGGGAGCTGTTTTTT
CASSIDAGTGELFF
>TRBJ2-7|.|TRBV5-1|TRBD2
TGCGCCAGCAGCCCCGGACTAGCGGGAACCTACGAGCAGTACTTC
CASSPGLAGTYEQYF
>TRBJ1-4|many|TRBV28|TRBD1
TGTGCCAGCAGTTTGACAGGGGTGGTCTTAAGTGAAAAACTGTTTTTT
CASSLTGVVLSEKLFF
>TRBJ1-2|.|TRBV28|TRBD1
TGTGCCAGCAGTTCCACCGGGACAGCGAACTATGGCTACACCTTC
CASSSTGTANYGYTF
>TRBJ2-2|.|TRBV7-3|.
TGTGCCAGCAGCTTAGAGGGGGGGCTGAACACCGGGGAGCTGTTTTTT
CASSLEGGLNTGELFF
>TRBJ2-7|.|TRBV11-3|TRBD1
TGTGCCAGCAGCGATGAAGGGGACAGGCCCCCTTACGAGCAGTACTTC
CASSDEGDRPPYEQYF
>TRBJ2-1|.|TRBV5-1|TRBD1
TGCGCCAGCAGCCCTACACCGGGACAGGGGGCCAATGAGCAGTTCTTC
CASSPTPGQGANEQFF
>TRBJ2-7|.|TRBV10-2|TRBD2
TGCGCCAGCAGTGAGCCTAGCGGGACAAAATCGGGCGAGCAGTACTTC
CASSEPSGTKSGEQYF
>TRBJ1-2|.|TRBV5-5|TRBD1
TGTGCCAGCAGCCAAGCGGGACAGGGTGATAACTATGGCTACACCTTC
CASSQAGQGDNYGYTF
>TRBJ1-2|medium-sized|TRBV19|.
TGTGCCAGTAGTATACAGAATTCCTATGGCTACACCTTC
CASSIQNSYGYTF
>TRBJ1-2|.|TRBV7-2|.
TGTGCCAGCAGCTGGGGGCGCGATGGCTACACCTTC
CASSWGRDGYTF
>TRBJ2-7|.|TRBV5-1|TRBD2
TGCGCCAGCAGCTGGGGACTAGCGGGAGGTCATGAGCAGTACTTC
CASSWGLAGGHEQYF
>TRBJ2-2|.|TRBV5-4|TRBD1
TGTGCCAGCAGCTTGGCCTATCGGACAGGGACCGGGGAGCTGTTTTTT
CASSLAYRTGTGELFF
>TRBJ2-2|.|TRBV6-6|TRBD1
TGTGCCAGCAGTTTAAGGACAGGGTCAACCGGGGAGCTGTTTTTT
CASSLRTGSTGELFF
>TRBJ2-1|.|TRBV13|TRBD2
TGTGCCAGCAGACACCCGGGACTAGCGGACAATGAGCAGTTCTTC
CASRHPGLADNEQFF
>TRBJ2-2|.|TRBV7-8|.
TGTGCCAGCGCCCGCCTAGCTATGAACACCGGGGAGCTGTTTTTT
CASARLAMNTGELFF
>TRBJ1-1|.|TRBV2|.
TGTGCCAGCAATCTGCGGGAGTTGCCTGAAGCTTTCTTT
CASNLRELPEAFF
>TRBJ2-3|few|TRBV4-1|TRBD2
TGTGCCAGCAGCCAAGCCCCTAGCGGAAGCACAGATACGCAGTATTTT
CASSQAPSGSTDTQYF
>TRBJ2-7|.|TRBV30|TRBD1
TGTGCCTGTCAAAAGAGAGGGACAGGGGTCGAGCAGTACTTC
CACQKRGTGVEQYF
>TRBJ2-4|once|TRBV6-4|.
TGTGCCAGCCTGAGACAGCTCAAAATAGCCAAAAACATTCAGTACTTC
CASLRQLKIAKNIQYF
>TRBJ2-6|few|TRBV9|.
TGTGCCAGCAGCAAAGGGAGGTCTGGGGCCAACGTCCTGACTTTC
CASSKGRSGANVLTF
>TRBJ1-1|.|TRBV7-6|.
TGTGCCAGCAGCTCACAAGAGGGATCTGAAGCTTTCTTT
CASSSQEGSEAFF
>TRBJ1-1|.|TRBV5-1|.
TGCGCCAGCAGCCGCGGGGGTTATGACACTGAAGCTTTCTTT
CASSRGGYDTEAFF
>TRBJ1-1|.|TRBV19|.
TGTGCCAGTAGCACCCTAGTGGGAGGCACTGAAGCTTTCTTT
CASSTLVGGTEAFF
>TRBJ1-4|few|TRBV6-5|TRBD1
TGTGCCAGCAGTCTCGGACAGGTTAATGAAAAACTGTTTTTT
CASSLGQVNEKLFF